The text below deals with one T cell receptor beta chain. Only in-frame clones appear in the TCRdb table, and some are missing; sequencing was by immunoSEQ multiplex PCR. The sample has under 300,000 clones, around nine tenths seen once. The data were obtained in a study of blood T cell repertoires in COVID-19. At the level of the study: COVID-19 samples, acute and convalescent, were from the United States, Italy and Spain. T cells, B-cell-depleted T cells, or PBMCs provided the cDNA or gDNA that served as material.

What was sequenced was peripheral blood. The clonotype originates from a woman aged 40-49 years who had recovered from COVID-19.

The CDR3 coding sequence is TGTGCCAGTAGTATAGATGCACTGGTGAGCGGGAGAATTACGTACAATGAGCAGTTCTTC. Encoded protein: CASSIDALVSGRITYNEQFF. The chain uses TRBV19 and TRBJ2-1, with TRBD2 identical over 8 bases. The CDR3 is 20 residues long. The germline gives CDR1 LNHDA, CDR2 SQIVND (reference sequence). V shed 0 bases, J shed 4 bases, and the junction held 17 bases outside the gene matches.